The 20 T cell receptor beta chains below all came from one sample that was sequenced in a study of response to subunit inactivated influenza vaccine. TCRdb redid the calling of the RT-PCR reads with MiXCR, one entry per CDR3 protein. The sample includes about 700,000 distinct CDR3 sequences, 14% of them seen just once. Sequences were derived from PBMCs from blood, sampled 14 to 15 days before vaccination. Every receptor here comes from a man in his fifties who received an inactivated influenza vaccine.

The chain recombines TRBV6-2 or TRBV6-3 with TRBJ2-3, with D tentatively TRBD1 (6 bases). CDR3 length: 15 residues. From germline, CDR1 is MNHEY and CDR2 SVGEGT. Trimming shortened V by 6 bases and J by 7 bases, and 20 bases separated the two germline ends. CDR3 bases: TGTGCCAGCAGCCACCGGGACAAAGGCATCTATACGCAGTATTTT. Translation gives CASSHRDKGIYTQYF.

This rearrangement joins TRBV7-9 to TRBJ1-2; D call uncertain. Per germline, CDR1 SEHNR and CDR2 FQNEAQ (reference sequence). The CDR3 consists of 14 residues. Trimming shortened V by 5 bases and J by 1 base, and 11 bases separated the two germline ends. CDR3 bases: TGTGCCAGCAGCAAAGAGCCACATAACTATGGCTACACCTTC. As protein: CASSKEPHNYGYTF.

This clonotype was recorded a few times. V is TRBV7-2 and J is TRBJ2-3; tentatively, D is TRBD1 (5 bases). The CDR3 runs to 14 residues. The ends were cut back, 8 bases at V and 1 base at J, with 13 bases in the middle. From germline, CDR1 is SGHTA and CDR2 FQGNSA. The CDR3 bases are TGTGCCAGCCGGGCCAGGGCGGGCACAGATACGCAGTATTTT. It encodes CASRARAGTDTQYF. Drawing the rest from reference TRBV7-2 and TRBJ2-3, the complete variable domain is GAGVSQSPSNKVTEKGKDVELRCDPISGHTALYWYRQSLGQGLEFLIYFQGNSAPDKSGLPSDRFSAERTGGSVSTLTIQRTQQEDSAVYLCASRARAGTDTQYFGPGTRLTVL.

V is TRBV30 and J is TRBJ2-1, with TRBD2 as a possible D gene (5 bases). Looked up from germline, CDR1 is GTSNPN and CDR2 is SVGIG (reference sequence). Trimming took 5 bases from V and 4 from J, leaving 15 bases between them. The CDR3 contains 14 residues. The CDR3 sequence: CAWSPGWGYNEQFF. The CDR3 DNA reads as TGTGCCTGGTCCCCGGGGTGGGGTTACAATGAGCAGTTCTTC. Filled out from reference TRBV30 and TRBJ2-1, the complete variable domain reads SQTIHQWPATLVQPVGSPLSLECTVEGTSNPNLYWYRQAAGRGLQLLFYSVGIGQISSEVPQNLSASRPQDRQFILSSKKLLLSDSGFYLCAWSPGWGYNEQFFGPGTRLTVL.

This clonotype has more than one count but fewer than ten. This chain uses TRBV6-2 or TRBV6-3 with TRBJ2-5; the D gene is possibly TRBD2 (5 bases). The CDR3 has 14 amino acids. CDR1 is MNHEY and CDR2 is SVGEGT in the germline V gene. V lost 0 bases and J lost 7, with 12 bases in between. CDR3 loop: CASSYSPNRGTQYF. DNA for the CDR3: TGTGCCAGCAGTTACTCTCCTAACCGGGGGACCCAGTACTTC.

The rearrangement uses TRBV7-9 and TRBJ1-1, with D perhaps TRBD1 (5 bases). The CDR3 spans 16 residues. In germline, CDR1 is SEHNR, CDR2 FQNEAQ (reference sequence). V was trimmed by 5 bases and J by 1 base, leaving 17 bases between them. The DNA for the CDR3 is TGTGCCAGCAGCCCCCCGGGGGGAGGGGAGAACACTGAAGCTTTCTTT. It codes for CASSPPGGGENTEAFF.

This clonotype is a singleton in its sample. The chain has TRBV3-1 and TRBJ2-7; TRBD1 might be the D (6 bases). The germline V gene encodes CDR1 LGHDT and CDR2 YNNKEL (reference sequence). V gave up 3 bases and J gave up 3 bases, with 9 bases separating them. The CDR3 contains 13 residues. The CDR3 loop reads CASSQGHGYEQYF. The DNA of the CDR3 is TGTGCCAGCAGCCAGGGACATGGCTACGAGCAGTACTTC.

The DNA of the CDR3 is TGTGCCAGCAGCCAAGATCCGACAGGCAACGGAAACACCATATATTTT. It codes for CASSQDPTGNGNTIYF. This chain links TRBV4-2 with TRBJ1-3; possible D gene TRBD1, 6 bases. Trimming removed 0 bases at V and 4 bases at J, with 13 bases between. From germline, CDR1 is LGHNA and CDR2 YNFKEQ. The CDR3 extends over 16 amino acids.

This clonotype came up a few times. V gene TRBV5-1 combines with J gene TRBJ2-1, with D perhaps TRBD2 (5 bases). CDR3 length equals 16 residues. The germline V gene encodes CDR1 SGHRS and CDR2 YFSETQ. V was shortened by 2 bases and J by 2 bases, with 14 bases between the two germline ends. Here the CDR3 reads CASSLEGSRAYNEQFF. The CDR3 nucleotides are TGCGCCAGCAGCTTAGAGGGTAGCCGGGCCTACAATGAGCAGTTCTTC.

In its sample, this clonotype was seen a few times. This rearrangement joins TRBV20-1 to TRBJ2-1; tentative D call: TRBD2 (5 bases). CDR1 and CDR2 from the germline V gene are DFQATT and SNEGSKA (reference sequence). CDR3 length equals 14 residues. Trimming removed 3 bases from V and 0 bases from J, with 9 bases in between. In DNA form, the CDR3 reads TGCAGTGCTAGCCCCACTAGCTCCTACAATGAGCAGTTCTTC. This translates into CSASPTSSYNEQFF.

This clonotype was picked up many times. The chain uses TRBV4-2 and TRBJ1-2; D remains unclear. V lost 4 bases and J lost 0, with 15 bases in between. Germline lookup yields CDR1 LGHNA and CDR2 YNFKEQ. The CDR3 length is 16 residues. The CDR3, as DNA: TGTGCCAGCAGCCCCTTGGACGGACCTCCTAACTATGGCTACACCTTC. Protein: CASSPLDGPPNYGYTF.

The rearrangement joins TRBV6-5 to TRBJ2-6, with D unclear. Germline CDR1 reads MNHEY; CDR2 reads SVGAGI. The CDR3 extends over 17 amino acids. The V and J ends lost 0 bases and 0 bases respectively, with 9 bases between them. The CDR3 spells CASSYSLSDSGANVLTF. CDR3 nucleotides: TGTGCCAGCAGTTACTCGTTATCAGACTCTGGGGCCAACGTCCTGACTTTC.

The sample holds many counts of this clonotype. J is TRBJ1-4 and V is TRBV7-2; no reliable D call. The V gene's germline CDR1 is SGHTA and CDR2 FQGNSA. The CDR3 loop spans 14 amino acids. Between the trimmed V and J ends, which lost 5 bases and 8 bases, there was a span of 15 bases. The CDR3 region is CASSPDAGWEKLFF. Here the CDR3 DNA reads TGTGCCAGCAGCCCTGACGCCGGTTGGGAAAAACTGTTTTTT.

This clonotype was observed a few times. The V gene is TRBV24-1, the J gene TRBJ2-1, with D possibly being TRBD2 (6 bases). The germline V gene encodes CDR1 KGHDR and CDR2 SFDVKD. This CDR3 region has 15 residues. Deletions cut 5 bases from V and 3 bases from J, with 13 bases between. The CDR3 DNA reads TGTGCCACCAGTGTATCTCGGGAGATCTACAATGAGCAGTTCTTC. It translates to CATSVSREIYNEQFF.

The rearrangement uses TRBV20-1 and TRBJ2-3; TRBD2 matches at 10 bases. The CDR3 covers 18 residues. The germline gives CDR1 DFQATT, CDR2 SNEGSKA (reference sequence). Trimming removed 0 bases from V and 2 bases from J; junction bases left unmatched: 11. CDR3 nucleotides: TGCAGTGCTAGAGATCAGGTACTAGCGGGACGGATCACAGATACGCAGTATTTT. This codes for CSARDQVLAGRITDTQYF.

This clonotype was seen only a few times. The chain uses TRBV3-1 and TRBJ2-7; D may match TRBD1 or TRBD2 (5 bases each). The CDR3 contains 17 residues. Germline assignment: CDR1 LGHDT and CDR2 YNNKEL (reference sequence). Trimming stripped 1 base from V and 3 bases from J, with 19 bases between. Here the CDR3 reads CASSQGAIGDAHYEQYF. CDR3 coding DNA: TGTGCCAGCAGCCAAGGTGCCATTGGGGACGCACACTACGAGCAGTACTTC.

This clonotype was found a few times. The chain uses TRBV14 and TRBJ2-3; 8 bases fit TRBD2. The CDR3 is made up of 16 amino acids. The germline V gene encodes CDR1 SGHDN and CDR2 FVKESK. V shed 4 bases, J shed 2 bases, and the junction held 8 bases outside the gene matches. CDR3 DNA sequence: TGTGCCAGCAGCCCCGGGAGGGGGGTACTCACAGATACGCAGTATTTT. It yields the protein CASSPGRGVLTDTQYF.

The chain carries TRBV7-9 and TRBJ1-2; the D gene is possibly TRBD1 (6 bases). The CDR3 consists of 14 residues. Trimming took 5 bases from V and 8 from J, leaving 18 bases between them. Germline loops: CDR1 SEHNR, CDR2 FQNEAQ (reference sequence). CDR3 in amino acids: CASSPLTGARGYTF. The CDR3 DNA is TGTGCCAGCAGCCCACTAACGGGGGCGCGCGGCTACACCTTC. Full variable domain (missing parts from reference TRBV7-9 and TRBJ1-2): DTGVSQNPRHKITKRGQNVTFRCDPISEHNRLYWYRQTLGQGPEFLTYFQNEAQLEKSRLLSDRFSAERPKGSFSTLEIQRTEQGDSAMYLCASSPLTGARGYTFGSGTRLTVV.

The chain links TRBV10-3 to TRBJ2-3; D is unresolved. The germline V gene has CDR1 ENHRY and CDR2 SYGVKD. V shed 2 bases and J shed 2 bases, with 5 bases lying between them. The CDR3 has 13 amino acids. The CDR3 here is CAISEAVTDTQYF. CDR3 nucleotide sequence: TGTGCCATCAGTGAGGCAGTCACAGATACGCAGTATTTT.

The V gene is TRBV7-2, the J gene TRBJ1-5; no firm D call. CDR1 is SGHTA and CDR2 is FQGNSA in the germline V gene. The CDR3 loop spans 15 amino acids. Deletions cut 4 bases from V and 2 bases from J, with 12 bases between. The CDR3 coding sequence is TGTGCCAGCAGCTATACCCACGGTGGCAATCAGCCCCAGCATTTT. Amino acid sequence: CASSYTHGGNQPQHF.